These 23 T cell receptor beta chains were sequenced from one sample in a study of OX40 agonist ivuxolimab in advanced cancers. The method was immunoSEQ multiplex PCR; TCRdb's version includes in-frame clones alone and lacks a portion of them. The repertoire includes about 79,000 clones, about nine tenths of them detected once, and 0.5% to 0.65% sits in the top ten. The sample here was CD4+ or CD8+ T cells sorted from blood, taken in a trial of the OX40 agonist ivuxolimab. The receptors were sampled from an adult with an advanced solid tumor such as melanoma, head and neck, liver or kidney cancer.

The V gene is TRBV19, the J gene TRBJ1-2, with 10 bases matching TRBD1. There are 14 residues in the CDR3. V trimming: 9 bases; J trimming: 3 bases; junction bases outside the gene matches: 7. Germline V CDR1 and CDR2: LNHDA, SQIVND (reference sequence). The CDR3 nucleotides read TGTGCCAGCGAATCGGGACAGGGGTACTATGGCTACACCTTC. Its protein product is CASESGQGYYGYTF.

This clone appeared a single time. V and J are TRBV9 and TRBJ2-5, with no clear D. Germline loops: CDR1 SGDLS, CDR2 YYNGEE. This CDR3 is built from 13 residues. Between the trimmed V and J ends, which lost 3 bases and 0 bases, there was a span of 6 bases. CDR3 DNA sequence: TGTGCCAGCAGCGACGCCTACCAAGAGACCCAGTACTTC. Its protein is CASSDAYQETQYF.

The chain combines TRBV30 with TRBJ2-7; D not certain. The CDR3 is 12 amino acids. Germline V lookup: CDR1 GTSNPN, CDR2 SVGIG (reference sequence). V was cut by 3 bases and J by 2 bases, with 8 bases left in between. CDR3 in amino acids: CAWSGTTYEQYF. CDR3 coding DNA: TGTGCCTGGAGCGGTACCACCTACGAGCAGTACTTC.

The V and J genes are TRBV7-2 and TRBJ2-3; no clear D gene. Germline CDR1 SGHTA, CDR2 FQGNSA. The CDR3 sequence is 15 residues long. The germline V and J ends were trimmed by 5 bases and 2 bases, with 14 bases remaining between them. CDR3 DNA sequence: TGTGCCAGCAGCACAACACCGGGCCCCACAGATACGCAGTATTTT. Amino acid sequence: CASSTTPGPTDTQYF.

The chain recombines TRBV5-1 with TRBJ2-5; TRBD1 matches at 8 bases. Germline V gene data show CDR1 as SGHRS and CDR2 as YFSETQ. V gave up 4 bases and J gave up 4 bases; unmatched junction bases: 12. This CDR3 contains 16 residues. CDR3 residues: CASSQKRTGTGETQYF. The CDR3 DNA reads TGCGCCAGCAGCCAGAAGAGGACAGGGACGGGAGAGACCCAGTACTTC.

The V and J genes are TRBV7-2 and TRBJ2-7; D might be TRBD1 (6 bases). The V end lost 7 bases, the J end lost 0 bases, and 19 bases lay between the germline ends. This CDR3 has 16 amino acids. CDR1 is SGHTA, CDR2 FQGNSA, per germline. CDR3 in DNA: TGTGCCAGCACCCTCAACCAGGGGACATCCTCCTACGAGCAGTACTTC. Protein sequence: CASTLNQGTSSYEQYF.

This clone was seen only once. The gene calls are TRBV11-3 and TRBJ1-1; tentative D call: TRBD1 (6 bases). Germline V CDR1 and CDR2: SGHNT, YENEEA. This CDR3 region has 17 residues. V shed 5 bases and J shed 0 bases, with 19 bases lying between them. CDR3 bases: TGTGCCAGCAGCCCGGATACAGGGAACGGGCTGAACACTGAAGCTTTCTTT. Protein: CASSPDTGNGLNTEAFF.

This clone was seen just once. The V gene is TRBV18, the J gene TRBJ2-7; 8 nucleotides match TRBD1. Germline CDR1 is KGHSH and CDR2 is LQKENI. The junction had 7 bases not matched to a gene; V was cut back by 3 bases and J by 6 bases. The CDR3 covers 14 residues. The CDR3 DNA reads TGTGCCAGCTCACCCGGGACAGGCCGGGGCGAGCAGTACTTC. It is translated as CASSPGTGRGEQYF.

The CDR3 here is CASSFSPGEKLFF. The CDR3 DNA reads as TGTGCCAGCAGTTTTTCCCCGGGGGAAAAACTGTTTTTT. This rearrangement joins TRBV27 to TRBJ1-4; D call uncertain. In germline, CDR1 is MNHEY, CDR2 SMNVEV (reference sequence). Trimming removed 3 bases at V and 8 bases at J, with 10 bases between. The CDR3 runs to 13 residues.

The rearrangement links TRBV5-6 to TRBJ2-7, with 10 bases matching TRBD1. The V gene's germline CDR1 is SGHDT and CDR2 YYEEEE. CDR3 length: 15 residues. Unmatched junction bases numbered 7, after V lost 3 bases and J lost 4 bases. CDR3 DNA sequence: TGTGCCAGCAGCTCGGGGACAGGGGTCGGTTACGAGCAGTACTTC. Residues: CASSSGTGVGYEQYF.

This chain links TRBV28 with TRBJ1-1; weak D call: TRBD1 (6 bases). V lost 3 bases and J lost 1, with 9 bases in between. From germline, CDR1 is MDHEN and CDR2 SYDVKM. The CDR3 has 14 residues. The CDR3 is CASSLATGNTEAFF. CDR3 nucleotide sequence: TGTGCCAGCAGTTTGGCGACAGGGAACACTGAAGCTTTCTTT.

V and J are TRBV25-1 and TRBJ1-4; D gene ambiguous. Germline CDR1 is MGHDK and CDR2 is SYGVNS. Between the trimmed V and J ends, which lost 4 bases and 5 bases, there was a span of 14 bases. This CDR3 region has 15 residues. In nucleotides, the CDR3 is TGTGCCAGCAGTGCGCCAGAGGGAGGGAATGAAAAACTGTTTTTT. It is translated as CASSAPEGGNEKLFF.

The CDR3 sequence is CASSRQGAFQPQHF. The CDR3 DNA reads as TGTGCCAGTAGTAGGCAGGGGGCTTTTCAGCCCCAGCATTTT. This chain connects TRBV19 to TRBJ1-5, with TRBD1 matching 8 bases. The germline CDR1 and CDR2 sequences are LNHDA and SQIVND (reference sequence). Unmatched junction bases numbered 5, after V lost 4 bases and J lost 6 bases. The CDR3 spans 14 residues.

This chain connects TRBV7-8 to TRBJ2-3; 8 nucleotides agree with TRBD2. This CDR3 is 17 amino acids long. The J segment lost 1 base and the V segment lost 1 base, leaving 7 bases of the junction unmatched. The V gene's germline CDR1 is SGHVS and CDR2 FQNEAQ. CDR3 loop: CASSLVLAGSGTDTQYF. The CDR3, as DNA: TGTGCCAGCAGCTTAGTTTTAGCGGGATCGGGCACAGATACGCAGTATTTT. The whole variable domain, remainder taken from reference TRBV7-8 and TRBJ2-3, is GAGVSQSPRYKVAKRGQDVALRCDPISGHVSLFWYQQALGQGPEFLTYFQNEAQLDKSGLPSDRFFAERPEGSVSTLKIQRTQQEDSAVYLCASSLVLAGSGTDTQYFGPGTRLTVL.

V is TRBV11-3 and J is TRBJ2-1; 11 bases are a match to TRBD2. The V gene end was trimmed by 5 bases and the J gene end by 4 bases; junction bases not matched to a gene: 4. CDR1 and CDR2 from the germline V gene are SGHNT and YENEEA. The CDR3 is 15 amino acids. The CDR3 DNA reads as TGTGCCAGCAGCCTCCTAGCGGGAGGATACAATGAGCAGTTCTTC. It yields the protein CASSLLAGGYNEQFF.

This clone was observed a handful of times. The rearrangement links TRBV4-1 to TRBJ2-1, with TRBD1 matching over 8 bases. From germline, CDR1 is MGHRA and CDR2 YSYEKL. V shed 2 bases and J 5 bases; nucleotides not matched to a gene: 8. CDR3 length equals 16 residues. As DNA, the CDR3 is TGCGCCAGCAGCCAACCAGGACAGGGCAAAGACAATGAGCAGTTCTTC. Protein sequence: CASSQPGQGKDNEQFF.

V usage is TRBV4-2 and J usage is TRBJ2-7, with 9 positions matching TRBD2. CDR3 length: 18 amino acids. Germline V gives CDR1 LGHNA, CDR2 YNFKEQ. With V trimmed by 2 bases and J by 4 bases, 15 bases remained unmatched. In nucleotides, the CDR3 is TGTGCCAGCAGCCAATTTGGGGTAGCGGGGGAACTACTATACGAGCAGTACTTC. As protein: CASSQFGVAGELLYEQYF.

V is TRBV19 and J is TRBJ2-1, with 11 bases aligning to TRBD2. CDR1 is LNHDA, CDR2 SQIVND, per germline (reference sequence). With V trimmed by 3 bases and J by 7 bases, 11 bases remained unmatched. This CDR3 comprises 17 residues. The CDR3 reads CASSMGGVAGGPNEQFF. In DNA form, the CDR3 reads TGTGCCAGTAGTATGGGTGGGGTAGCGGGAGGGCCAAATGAGCAGTTCTTC.

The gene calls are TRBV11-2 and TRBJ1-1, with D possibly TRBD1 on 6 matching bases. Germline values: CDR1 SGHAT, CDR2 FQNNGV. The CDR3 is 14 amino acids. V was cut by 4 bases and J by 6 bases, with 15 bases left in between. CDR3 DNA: TGTGCCAGCAGCTCTCTTCAGGGGTACGCTGAAGCTTTCTTT. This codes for CASSSLQGYAEAFF. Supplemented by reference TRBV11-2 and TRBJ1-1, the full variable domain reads EAGVAQSPRYKIIEKRQSVAFWCNPISGHATLYWYQQILGQGPKLLIQFQNNGVVDDSQLPKDRFSAERLKGVDSTLKIQPAKLEDSAVYLCASSSLQGYAEAFFGQGTRLTVV.

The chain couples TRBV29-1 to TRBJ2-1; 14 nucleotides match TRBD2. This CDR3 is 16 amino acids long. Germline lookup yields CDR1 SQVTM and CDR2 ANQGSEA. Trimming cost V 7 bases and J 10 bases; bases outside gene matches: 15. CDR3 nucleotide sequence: TGCAGCGCACGGGGGACTAGCGGGAGTCCGCCGGGAGAGCAGTTCTTC. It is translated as CSARGTSGSPPGEQFF.

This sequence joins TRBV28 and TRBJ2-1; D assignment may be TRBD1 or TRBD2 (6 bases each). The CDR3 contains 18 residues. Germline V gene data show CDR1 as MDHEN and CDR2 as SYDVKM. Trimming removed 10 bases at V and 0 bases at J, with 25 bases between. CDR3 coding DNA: TGTGCCATTAGGGCAGGGGCTAGCGCTAAAAGCTCCTACAATGAGCAGTTCTTC. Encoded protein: CAIRAGASAKSSYNEQFF.

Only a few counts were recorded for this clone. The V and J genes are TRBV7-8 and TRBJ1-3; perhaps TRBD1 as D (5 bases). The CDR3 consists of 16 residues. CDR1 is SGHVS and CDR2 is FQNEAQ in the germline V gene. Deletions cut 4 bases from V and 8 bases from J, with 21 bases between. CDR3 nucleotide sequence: TGTGCCAGCAGCTACCCGTTTGGGGGTACGAGAGACACCATATATTTT. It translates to CASSYPFGGTRDTIYF.

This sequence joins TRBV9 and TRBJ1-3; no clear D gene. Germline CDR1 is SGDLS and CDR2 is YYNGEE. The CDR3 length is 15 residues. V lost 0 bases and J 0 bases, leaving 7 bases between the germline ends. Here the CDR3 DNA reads TGTGCCAGCAGCGTAGCTTGGGACTCTGGAAACACCATATATTTT. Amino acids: CASSVAWDSGNTIYF.